This entry features one TCR beta chain sequence. TCRdb itself ran the RT-PCR reads through MiXCR, one entry per CDR3 protein. The sample consists of about 680,000 distinct CDR3 sequences, approximately 15% of them appearing once. CDR1 and CDR2 (germline): DFQATT, SNEGSKA (reference sequence). This CDR3 has 14 amino acids. Trimming took off 6 bases at V and 0 bases at J, with 12 bases between the two ends. This chain connects TRBV20-1 to TRBJ1-3, with D possibly being TRBD1 (5 bases). The source of this sequence is a female donor in good health, serving as a healthy control. Sequenced material: memory CD4+ T cells from blood. The CDR3 DNA sequence: TGCAGTGCCTCTGACAGCCTCTCTGGAAACACCATATATTTT. Residues: CSASDSLSGNTIYF.